The 29 T cell receptor beta chains below all came from one sample that was sequenced in a study of blood T cell repertoires in COVID-19. Using immunoSEQ multiplex PCR, the repertoire was profiled, and TCRdb retains in-frame clones only, with some absent. The sample has over 35,000 clones, about 83% seen once; the top ten hold 2%. Sequenced sample: peripheral blood. The receptors come from a man aged 55 to 70 with active COVID-19.

The V and J genes are TRBV30 and TRBJ2-5, with a possible D match to TRBD1 (5 bases). V was trimmed by 0 bases and J by 5 bases, leaving 16 bases between them. Germline CDR1 GTSNPN, CDR2 SVGIG (reference sequence). This CDR3 comprises 15 residues. The CDR3 spells CAWSVYLGPGETQYF. CDR3 DNA: TGTGCCTGGAGTGTCTACCTGGGGCCAGGCGAGACCCAGTACTTC.

The chain employs TRBV3-1 (or the pseudogene TRBV3-2) and TRBJ2-1; a possible D gene is TRBD2 (5 bases). In germline, CDR1 is LGHDT, CDR2 YNNKEL (reference sequence). Trimming took 0 bases from V and 15 from J, leaving 12 bases between them. The CDR3 extends over 12 amino acids. The CDR3 DNA reads as TGTGCCAGCAGCCAAGATCCGGGGAGTTGGTTCTTC. The encoded protein is CASSQDPGSWFF.

The chain recombines TRBV4-3 with TRBJ1-5; possible D gene TRBD1, 6 bases. The CDR3 runs to 15 residues. Deletions cut 0 bases from V and 0 bases from J, with 6 bases between. Germline V gene sequence: CDR1 LGHNA, CDR2 YSLEER. In DNA form, the CDR3 reads TGCGCCAGCAGCCAAGACAGGGGTAGCAATCAGCCCCAGCATTTT. It is translated as CASSQDRGSNQPQHF.

V gene TRBV6-5 combines with J gene TRBJ1-1; weak D call: TRBD1 (6 bases). The length of the CDR3 is 10 residues. The germline CDR1 and CDR2 sequences are MNHEY and SVGAGI. The V end was cut by 10 bases, the J end by 8 bases, with 11 bases between. The CDR3 sequence: CATGDGEAFF. The DNA of the CDR3 is TGTGCCACAGGGGATGGAGAAGCTTTCTTT.

This chain links TRBV11-2 with TRBJ1-2; no definite D call. In germline, CDR1 is SGHAT, CDR2 FQNNGV. The CDR3 covers 14 residues. V dropped 0 bases and J dropped 3 bases, with 8 bases sitting between them. The CDR3 reads CASSLEPTYYGYTF. The CDR3 nucleotides read TGTGCCAGCAGCTTAGAACCCACATACTATGGCTACACCTTC.

The V call is TRBV2, the J call TRBJ1-5; D is perhaps TRBD1 (6 bases). This CDR3 contains 14 residues. The ends were cut back, 2 bases at V and 7 bases at J, with 12 bases in the middle. From germline, CDR1 is SNHLY and CDR2 FYNNEI. CDR3 nucleotide sequence: TGTGCCAGCAGTGAACAGGGGCCCCGGCAGCCCCAGCATTTT. This codes for CASSEQGPRQPQHF.

V gene TRBV7-2 combines with J gene TRBJ2-2; 11 nucleotides match TRBD1. Unmatched junction bases numbered 7, after V lost 6 bases and J lost 4 bases. Germline V lookup: CDR1 SGHTA, CDR2 FQGNSA. This CDR3 spans 16 amino acids. CDR3 protein: CASSWTGGVPTGELFF. The CDR3, as DNA: TGTGCCAGCAGTTGGACAGGGGGCGTTCCCACCGGGGAGCTGTTTTTT.

V is TRBV7-2 and J is TRBJ2-1; a possible D gene is TRBD2 (6 bases). The V gene's germline CDR1 is SGHTA and CDR2 FQGNSA. Between the trimmed V and J ends, which lost 10 bases and 2 bases, there was a span of 15 bases. The CDR3 length is 14 residues. CDR3 region: CATRPSETYNEQFF. The CDR3 bases are TGTGCCACCAGGCCTAGCGAAACCTACAATGAGCAGTTCTTC.

The chain combines TRBV5-6 with TRBJ2-7; 8 bases align to TRBD2. The CDR3 loop spans 15 amino acids. Germline lookup yields CDR1 SGHDT and CDR2 YYEEEE. Trimming cost V 0 bases and J 0 bases; bases outside gene matches: 2. The CDR3 DNA sequence: TGTGCCAGCAGCTTGGCGGGGGGGAACTCCTACGAGCAGTACTTC. Encoded protein: CASSLAGGNSYEQYF.

A few counts support this clone. The J gene is TRBJ1-3, the V gene TRBV27; D remains unclear. CDR3 length: 14 residues. Trimming removed 2 bases at V and 0 bases at J, with 5 bases between. Germline values: CDR1 MNHEY, CDR2 SMNVEV (reference sequence). CDR3 region: CASSLRGSGNTIYF. The CDR3 DNA follows: TGTGCCAGCAGTTTACGGGGCTCTGGAAACACCATATATTTT.

The V and J genes are TRBV10-3 and TRBJ1-2; D perhaps matches TRBD1 (6 bases). The CDR3 has 13 amino acids. Germline CDR1 ENHRY, CDR2 SYGVKD. Trimming left V 2 bases short and J 2 bases short, with 6 bases between. CDR3 coding DNA: TGTGCCATCAGTGAGGACAGGAACTATGGCTACACCTTC. Amino acid sequence: CAISEDRNYGYTF.

The rearrangement links TRBV27 to TRBJ2-7; D call uncertain. Germline V lookup: CDR1 MNHEY, CDR2 SMNVEV (reference sequence). The V gene lost 8 bases and the J gene lost 0 bases, with 8 bases spanning the gap. This CDR3 has 12 amino acids. The chain's CDR3 is CASFTSSYEQYF. CDR3 DNA sequence: TGTGCCAGCTTTACAAGCTCCTACGAGCAGTACTTC.

This chain links TRBV7-3 with TRBJ2-1; possible D gene TRBD2, 5 bases. Trimming stripped 5 bases from V and 4 bases from J, with 15 bases between. Germline CDR1 and CDR2: SGHTA and FQGTGA. The CDR3 totals 15 residues. CDR3 protein: CASSPALGRYNEQFF. The CDR3 DNA follows: TGTGCCAGCAGCCCGGCTTTGGGGAGATACAATGAGCAGTTCTTC.

Only a few counts were recorded for this clone. The chain carries TRBV9 and TRBJ2-5; tentative D call: TRBD2 (6 bases). CDR3 size: 15 residues. Trimming pared 4 bases from V and 0 bases from J, leaving 13 bases between. CDR1 is SGDLS and CDR2 is YYNGEE in the germline V gene. DNA of the CDR3: TGTGCCAGCAGCACTGGGACTCTCTACCAAGAGACCCAGTACTTC. It translates to CASSTGTLYQETQYF.

The chain has TRBV6-5 and TRBJ2-7; the D is unclear. This CDR3 comprises 12 residues. Between the trimmed V and J ends, which lost 4 bases and 3 bases, there was a span of 7 bases. Germline CDR1 is MNHEY and CDR2 is SVGAGI. The CDR3 reads CASSSDIYEQYF. CDR3 sequence (DNA): TGTGCCAGCAGTTCTGACATCTACGAGCAGTACTTC.

The chain recombines TRBV11-2 with TRBJ2-1, with 7 positions matching TRBD2. Trimming removed 0 bases from V and 8 bases from J; junction bases left unmatched: 16. CDR3 length equals 18 residues. Germline-derived CDR1 and CDR2 are SGHAT and FQNNGV. CDR3 residues: CASSLDWVGRGEFDEQFF. In DNA, the CDR3 is TGTGCCAGCAGCTTAGATTGGGTGGGCCGGGGGGAATTCGATGAGCAGTTCTTC.

This chain uses TRBV7-9 with TRBJ1-2; unclear D gene. Germline values: CDR1 SEHNR, CDR2 FQNEAQ (reference sequence). Trimming shortened V by 0 bases and J by 3 bases, and 14 bases separated the two germline ends. The CDR3 is 16 residues long. The CDR3 nucleotides read TGTGCCAGCAGCTTAGCGCTAACGGGGAAAGACTATGGCTACACCTTC. This gives the protein CASSLALTGKDYGYTF.

This chain links TRBV7-2 with TRBJ2-1; 8 bases line up with TRBD1. CDR1 is SGHTA and CDR2 is FQGNSA in the germline V gene. J gave up 7 bases and V 5 bases, and 7 bases lay outside the gene matches. This CDR3 comprises 14 residues. The chain's CDR3 is CASSPQGAGNEQFF. CDR3 in DNA: TGTGCCAGCAGCCCCCAGGGGGCGGGGAATGAGCAGTTCTTC. The variable domain in full, completed from reference TRBV7-2 and TRBJ2-1, reads GAGVSQSPSNKVTEKGKDVELRCDPISGHTALYWYRQSLGQGLEFLIYFQGNSAPDKSGLPSDRFSAERTGGSVSTLTIQRTQQEDSAVYLCASSPQGAGNEQFFGPGTRLTVL.

The chain uses TRBV19 and TRBJ1-2; D ambiguous. The V end lost 5 bases, the J end lost 2 bases, and 3 bases lay between the germline ends. Germline CDR1 and CDR2: LNHDA and SQIVND (reference sequence). This CDR3 comprises 11 residues. CDR3 sequence: CASSANYGYTF. The CDR3 nucleotides are TGTGCCAGTAGTGCGAACTATGGCTACACCTTC.

The rearrangement joins TRBV5-6 to TRBJ2-2; a possible D gene is TRBD1 (6 bases). The CDR3 loop spans 14 amino acids. The germline gives CDR1 SGHDT, CDR2 YYEEEE. The V gene lost 0 bases and the J gene lost 4 bases, with 7 bases spanning the gap. The CDR3 protein is CASSLVGGTGELFF. The CDR3 coding sequence is TGTGCCAGCAGCTTGGTAGGGGGCACCGGGGAGCTGTTTTTT.

The gene calls are TRBV18 and TRBJ1-3, with no clear D. V lost 5 bases and J lost 2, with 16 bases in between. The CDR3 runs to 16 residues. From germline, CDR1 is KGHSH and CDR2 LQKENI. The CDR3 DNA reads as TGTGCCAGCTCAAGAGATGGAGGATCGGCTGGAAACACCATATATTTT. It encodes CASSRDGGSAGNTIYF.

This clone is a singleton in its sample. This sequence joins TRBV11-2 and TRBJ2-1; D uncertain. Trimming took off 5 bases at V and 3 bases at J, with 11 bases between the two ends. Germline V lookup: CDR1 SGHAT, CDR2 FQNNGV. The CDR3 runs 14 residues. The CDR3 loop is CASSASGNYNEQFF. CDR3 DNA: TGTGCCAGCAGCGCTAGTGGAAACTACAATGAGCAGTTCTTC.

The chain employs TRBV3-1 (or the pseudogene TRBV3-2) and TRBJ2-5, with D possibly matching TRBD2 (6 bases). This CDR3 has 15 residues. V was cut by 1 base and J by 4 bases, with 13 bases left in between. Germline values: CDR1 LGHDT, CDR2 YNNKEL (reference sequence). The CDR3 is CASSQGNSGSETQYF. CDR3 nucleotides: TGTGCCAGCAGCCAAGGCAATAGCGGATCAGAGACCCAGTACTTC.

This clone was recorded only once. The V call is TRBV5-6, the J call TRBJ1-2; 9 bases match TRBD1. Germline CDR1 and CDR2: SGHDT and YYEEEE. V shed 9 bases, J shed 8 bases, and the junction held 14 bases outside the gene matches. The CDR3 loop spans 14 amino acids. The CDR3 here is CAMLKRTGGGGYTF. DNA of the CDR3: TGTGCCATGCTAAAACGAACAGGGGGCGGAGGCTACACCTTC.

The chain recombines TRBV24-1 with TRBJ2-6; possible D gene TRBD1, 6 bases. The CDR3 is 16 amino acids. Germline V gene data show CDR1 as KGHDR and CDR2 as SFDVKD. V dropped 4 bases and J dropped 1 base, with 10 bases sitting between them. CDR3 nucleotides: TGTGCCACCAGTGACAGGGGTTATTCTGGGGCCAACGTCCTGACTTTC. Protein sequence: CATSDRGYSGANVLTF.

This clone occurred once. The genes are TRBV4-3 and TRBJ1-4, with 7 bases that match TRBD1. The length of the CDR3 is 17 residues. Germline V gene lookup returns CDR1 LGHNA and CDR2 YSLEER. J lost 7 bases, V lost 1 base, and 12 bases had no gene match. Written as DNA, the CDR3 is TGCGCCAGCAGCCAAGGTTTCCCAGAGGCAGGGGGTGAAAAACTGTTTTTT. It encodes CASSQGFPEAGGEKLFF.

Points on this clone: Sequence at one end of the junction differs from germline and may be a read error. The chain links TRBV7-7 to TRBJ2-3; 10 bases match TRBD2. The CDR3 loop spans 14 amino acids. Germline V gene lookup returns CDR1 SSHAT and CDR2 FNYEAQ (reference sequence). Here the CDR3 DNA reads TGTGCTAGCAGCCCTAGCGGGGGAACGGATACGCAGTATTTT. It specifies CASSPSGGTDTQYF.

CDR3 sequence: CASSYSTGGSSYNEQFF. DNA of the CDR3: TGTGCCAGCAGTTACTCGACGGGGGGAAGCTCCTACAATGAGCAGTTCTTC. This chain connects TRBV6-2 or TRBV6-3 to TRBJ2-1; the match to TRBD2 covers 7 bases. Germline values: CDR1 MNHEY, CDR2 SVGEGT. Germline trimming cut 0 bases from V and 0 bases from J; bases unmatched to any gene: 5. The CDR3 spans 17 residues.

The chain carries TRBV28 and TRBJ1-2; 9 positions match TRBD1. V was pared by 7 bases and J by 4 bases, with 4 bases of the junction left unmatched. CDR1 and CDR2 (germline): MDHEN, SYDVKM. CDR3 length equals 13 residues. The CDR3 protein is CASTSTGGYGYTF. The CDR3 bases are TGTGCCAGCACCTCGACAGGGGGCTATGGCTACACCTTC.